One and the same sample provided the 31 T cell receptor beta chains below, sequenced in a study of T cells in Graves' hyperthyroidism and ophthalmopathy. The investigators amplified TCR beta CDR3 regions from RNA transcripts. HTBI primers were the set used in a first-round RT-PCR of the TCR CDR3. MiXCR, applied by TCRdb to the multiplex PCR reads, yields one record per CDR3 protein. This table holds about 350,000 distinct CDR3 sequences, roughly 18% found once. The specimen was blood. The source is a woman aged 40 to 50 with Graves' ophthalmopathy.

This clonotype was seen at least ten times. This chain joins TRBV25-1 and TRBJ1-1, with D unclear. V was shortened by 6 bases and J by 0 bases, with 8 bases between the two germline ends. The germline V gene has CDR1 MGHDK and CDR2 SYGVNS. The CDR3 contains 13 residues. CDR3 sequence: CASRVRLNTEAFF. The CDR3 DNA follows: TGTGCCAGCAGGGTCCGTCTGAACACTGAAGCTTTCTTT.

This clonotype was detected ten times or more. The chain recombines TRBV6-2 or TRBV6-3 with TRBJ2-7; 8 bases line up with TRBD2. Germline CDR1 and CDR2: MNHEY and SVGEGT. The V segment lost 2 bases and the J segment 6 bases; nucleotides outside the gene matches: 6. This CDR3 comprises 14 residues. In nucleotides, the CDR3 is TGTGCCAGCAGTTACCCGGTGACTAGCGCCGAGCAGTACTTC. Translated: CASSYPVTSAEQYF.

The table lists this clonotype with many counts. This sequence joins TRBV29-1 and TRBJ2-7, with TRBD2 as a possible D gene (5 bases). V shed 0 bases and J shed 3 bases, with 12 bases lying between them. The germline gives CDR1 SQVTM, CDR2 ANQGSEA. CDR3 length: 14 residues. In DNA, the CDR3 is TGCAGCGTTGAAGATCCGGGGAATCGCTACGAGCAGTACTTC. This codes for CSVEDPGNRYEQYF.

The V and J genes are TRBV29-1 and TRBJ2-7; 10 nucleotides match TRBD1. The V gene's germline CDR1 is SQVTM and CDR2 ANQGSEA. This CDR3 is built from 15 residues. The V and J ends lost 3 bases and 7 bases, in that order; junction bases with no gene match: 12. The CDR3 nucleotides read TGCAGCGTTGAGCCCGGGACAGGGGCCTTTGGGGAGCAGTACTTC. It specifies CSVEPGTGAFGEQYF.

CDR3 coding DNA: TGTGCCAGCAGACCACAGGGGTTTAATCAGCCCCAGCATTTT. It specifies CASRPQGFNQPQHF. The chain uses TRBV28 and TRBJ1-5; 7 bases are shared with TRBD1. The CDR3 has 14 residues. J lost 4 bases, V lost 6 bases, and 6 bases had no gene match. Germline CDR1 reads MDHEN; CDR2 reads SYDVKM.

In this sample, this clonotype turned up many times. The chain carries TRBV6-2 or TRBV6-3 and TRBJ2-7; the D call may be TRBD1 or TRBD2 (5 bases each). V lost 6 bases and J 5 bases, leaving 20 bases between the germline ends. Germline CDR1 MNHEY, CDR2 SVGEGT. The CDR3 is 15 residues long. The DNA for the CDR3 is TGTGCCAGCAGCCCCGCCGGGACGCAAGCCCACGAGCAGTACTTC. It is translated as CASSPAGTQAHEQYF.

This clonotype was counted ten times or more. CDR3 sequence: CASSPSSSGNTIYF. The CDR3 DNA is TGTGCCAGCAGCCCCAGCAGCTCTGGAAACACCATATATTTT. J is TRBJ1-3 and V is TRBV12-3 or TRBV12-4; D not certain. This CDR3 comprises 14 residues. Trimming removed 6 bases from V and 0 bases from J, with 9 bases in between.

At least ten counts were recorded for this clonotype. The J gene is TRBJ2-4, the V gene TRBV28; 7 nucleotides align to TRBD2. Germline values: CDR1 MDHEN, CDR2 SYDVKM. V lost 2 bases to trimming and J lost 2 bases; unmatched junction nucleotides: 3. This CDR3 contains 15 residues. The CDR3 nucleotides read TGTGCCAGCAGTTTAGGGGGGGGTTCCAAAAACATTCAGTACTTC. It codes for CASSLGGGSKNIQYF. The variable domain in full, with the rest retrieved from reference TRBV28 and TRBJ2-4, is DVKVTQSSRYLVKRTGEKVFLECVQDMDHENMFWYRQDPGLGLRLIYFSYDVKMKEKGDIPEGYSVSREKKERFSLILESASTNQTSMYLCASSLGGGSKNIQYFGAGTRLSVL.

This clonotype came up many times. The genes are TRBV10-2 and TRBJ1-1; D is unclear. Germline V gene data show CDR1 as WSHSY and CDR2 as SAAADI. The CDR3 length is 12 residues. V lost 3 bases and J 2 bases, leaving 4 bases between the germline ends. CDR3 amino acids: CASSELNTEAFF. The CDR3 region has the DNA TGCGCCAGCAGTGAATTAAACACTGAAGCTTTCTTT.

This clonotype has at least ten counts. The chain is built from TRBV28 and TRBJ2-5, with D uncertain. Germline CDR1 and CDR2: MDHEN and SYDVKM. This CDR3 spans 13 amino acids. V dropped 10 bases and J dropped 3 bases, with 15 bases sitting between them. The CDR3 spells CAIFRKSEETQYF. For the CDR3, the DNA is TGTGCCATCTTCCGAAAATCAGAAGAGACCCAGTACTTC.

This clonotype was seen only a few times. At one end the junction does not follow the germline gene, possibly because of a read error. The chain employs TRBV19 and TRBJ2-2; maybe TRBD2 (6 bases). Germline-derived CDR1 and CDR2 are LNHDA and SQIVND (reference sequence). The CDR3 extends over 12 amino acids. Here the CDR3 DNA reads TGTGCCAGTAGTATTGGGGCCGGGGGGCTGTTTTTT. Protein sequence: CASSIGAGGLFF.

This clonotype has a count of ten or more. The chain recombines TRBV27 with TRBJ2-7, with a possible D match to TRBD1 (6 bases). CDR1 is MNHEY, CDR2 SMNVEV, per germline (reference sequence). This CDR3 contains 15 residues. Trimming took off 5 bases at V and 2 bases at J, with 16 bases between the two ends. CDR3 protein: CASSANQGLTYEQYF. CDR3 DNA: TGTGCCAGCAGTGCGAACCAGGGGCTCACCTACGAGCAGTACTTC.

The sample holds many counts of this clonotype. The gene calls are TRBV28 and TRBJ1-3; tentatively, D is TRBD1 (6 bases). The ends were cut back, 6 bases at V and 8 bases at J, with 14 bases in the middle. The CDR3 covers 13 residues. The germline V gene encodes CDR1 MDHEN and CDR2 SYDVKM. This CDR3 is CASRKQGADTIYF. The CDR3 DNA sequence: TGTGCCAGCAGAAAACAGGGCGCGGACACCATATATTTT.

This clonotype was seen many times. V usage is TRBV29-1 and J usage is TRBJ1-5; 9 nucleotides match TRBD1. The CDR3 extends over 13 amino acids. Per the germline V gene, CDR1 is SQVTM and CDR2 is ANQGSEA. After removal of 4 bases from V and 4 bases from J, the junction contained 2 bases not matched to a gene. CDR3 DNA: TGCAGCGTTGCCGACAGGGGGAATCAGCCCCAGCATTTT. Amino acid sequence: CSVADRGNQPQHF.

This clonotype was detected ten times or more. This chain uses TRBV3-1 with TRBJ1-1; no clear D gene. Germline CDR1 reads LGHDT; CDR2 reads YNNKEL (reference sequence). V shed 1 base and J shed 11 bases, with 8 bases lying between them. CDR3 length: 11 amino acids. The CDR3 coding sequence is TGTGCCAGCAGCCAAGCCGCGAGGGCTTTCTTT. Protein product: CASSQAARAFF.

The sample holds many counts of this clonotype. This chain uses TRBV28 with TRBJ2-5; 7 bases agree with TRBD1. CDR1 and CDR2 from the germline V gene are MDHEN and SYDVKM. J lost 4 bases, V lost 5 bases, and 4 bases had no gene match. This CDR3 has 13 residues. DNA for the CDR3: TGTGCCAGCAGTGAACAGGGGAGAGAGACCCAGTACTTC. Its translation: CASSEQGRETQYF.

This clonotype was counted many times. The chain recombines TRBV6-5 with TRBJ1-2; D not certain. V lost 7 bases and J 0 bases, leaving 15 bases between the germline ends. The CDR3 is 15 residues long. The germline V gene has CDR1 MNHEY and CDR2 SVGAGI. The CDR3 loop reads CASISTAGPNYGYTF. The DNA of the CDR3 is TGTGCCAGCATCTCGACGGCGGGCCCTAACTATGGCTACACCTTC.

In regard to this clonotype: An end of the junction does not agree with germline; a read error may underlie this. The genes are TRBV24-1 and TRBJ2-7, with D possibly TRBD2 on 6 matching bases. The CDR3 extends over 12 amino acids. Germline V gene lookup returns CDR1 KGHDR and CDR2 SFDVKD. The CDR3 DNA reads as TGTGCCACGAGTGCGGGGCAGGGCGAGCAGTACTTC. Translating gives CATSAGQGEQYF.

This clonotype occurred many times. The chain links TRBV24-1 to TRBJ2-5; 7 bases align to TRBD1. Trimming removed 3 bases from V and 5 bases from J; junction bases left unmatched: 2. CDR1 and CDR2 from the germline V gene are KGHDR and SFDVKD. The CDR3 has 13 residues. The CDR3 nucleotides read TGTGCCACCAGTGATCGGGACAGTGAGACCCAGTACTTC. It is translated as CATSDRDSETQYF.

CDR3 DNA: TGTGCCAGCAGTTGGGGTGGCAGGCGAAACGCTGAAGCTTTCTTT. Encoded protein: CASSWGGRRNAEAFF. The rearrangement links TRBV12-3 or TRBV12-4 to TRBJ1-1; D gene ambiguous. CDR3 length equals 15 residues. Trimming shortened V by 4 bases and J by 6 bases, and 18 bases separated the two germline ends.

This clonotype was detected many times. This chain uses TRBV27 with TRBJ2-5; D might be TRBD2 (5 bases). This CDR3 comprises 15 residues. V gave up 4 bases and J gave up 0 bases, with 12 bases separating them. Germline CDR1 reads MNHEY; CDR2 reads SMNVEV (reference sequence). CDR3 bases: TGTGCCAGCAGTTCCCCAACGAGGGACCAAGAGACCCAGTACTTC. It translates to CASSSPTRDQETQYF.

Many counts were recorded for this clonotype. The chain's CDR3 is CASSHLTSGEYEQYF. Here the CDR3 DNA reads TGTGCCAGCAGCCACTTGACTAGCGGGGAATACGAGCAGTACTTC. V usage is TRBV3-1 and J usage is TRBJ2-7; 11 bases map to TRBD2. V gave up 3 bases and J gave up 4 bases; unmatched junction bases: 5. The length of the CDR3 is 15 residues. Germline V CDR1 and CDR2: LGHDT, YNNKEL (reference sequence).

This clonotype was counted a few times. This sequence joins TRBV20-1 and TRBJ2-5, with D maybe TRBD1 (8 bases). V was cut by 0 bases and J by 1 base, with 15 bases left in between. The germline V gene has CDR1 DFQATT and CDR2 SNEGSKA (reference sequence). The CDR3 is 16 amino acids. For the CDR3, the DNA is TGCAGTGCTAGAGACTACAGGGGGGGCATCCAAGAGACCCAGTACTTC. Translation: CSARDYRGGIQETQYF.

The chain joins TRBV6-1 to TRBJ1-5; 7 bases align to TRBD1. Germline assignment: CDR1 MNHNS and CDR2 SASEGT. Trimming at V came to 6 bases and at J to 0 bases, leaving 5 bases not matched to a gene. This CDR3 region has 15 residues. CDR3 amino acids: CASRRQGDSNQPQHF. CDR3 nucleotides: TGTGCCAGCAGGAGACAGGGTGATAGCAATCAGCCCCAGCATTTT.

This clonotype was detected ten times or more. In nucleotides, the CDR3 is TGTGCCAGCAGCCGGGACAGGGTTGGTGCCCAGCATTTT. It specifies CASSRDRVGAQHF. The chain uses TRBV7-2 and TRBJ1-5, with TRBD1 matching 9 bases. J lost 11 bases, V lost 5 bases, and 7 bases had no gene match. Germline V gene lookup returns CDR1 SGHTA and CDR2 FQGNSA. This CDR3 region has 13 residues.

The J gene is TRBJ2-6, the V gene TRBV6-2 or TRBV6-3, with 8 bases lining up with TRBD2. The V and J ends lost 7 bases and 4 bases, in that order; junction bases with no gene match: 21. The CDR3 contains 20 residues. From germline, CDR1 is MNHEY and CDR2 SVGEGT. The CDR3 loop reads CASTPARVAGRLEGANVLTF. CDR3 sequence (DNA): TGTGCCAGCACACCTGCTCGGGTAGCGGGACGCTTGGAAGGGGCCAACGTCCTGACTTTC.

This chain links TRBV28 with TRBJ2-5; 9 positions match TRBD1. Germline CDR1 and CDR2: MDHEN and SYDVKM. Germline trimming cut 6 bases from V and 5 bases from J; bases unmatched to any gene: 7. The CDR3 has 14 residues. For the CDR3, the DNA is TGTGCCAGCAGCCCGGACAGGGGACAGGAGACCCAGTACTTC. It yields the protein CASSPDRGQETQYF.

In its sample, this clonotype was seen a few times. This chain uses TRBV11-2 with TRBJ2-7; D is unclear. The CDR3 spans 13 residues. Germline loops: CDR1 SGHAT, CDR2 FQNNGV. The ends were cut back, 5 bases at V and 2 bases at J, with 10 bases in the middle. CDR3 protein: CASSPELTYEQYF. The DNA for the CDR3 is TGTGCCAGCAGCCCCGAGCTAACCTACGAGCAGTACTTC.

This clonotype has ten or more counts. A much larger clone is a single base away; this may be a read error. The rearrangement uses TRBV5-6 and TRBJ2-4; D is uncertain. This CDR3 has 15 residues. CDR1 is SGHDT and CDR2 is YYEEEE in the germline V gene. The V end was cut by 3 bases, the J end by 6 bases, with 16 bases between. The CDR3 loop reads CASSSVGVNSNIQYF. CDR3 DNA sequence: TGTGCCAGCAGCTCGGTAGGAGTGAACTCAAACATTCAGTACTTC. The full variable domain, with the rest looked up from reference TRBV5-6 and TRBJ2-4, is DAGVTQSPTHLIKTRGQQVTLRCSPKSGHDTVSWYQQALGQGPQFIFQYYEEEERQRGNFPDRFSGHQFPNYSSELNVNALLLGDSALYLCASSSVGVNSNIQYFGAGTRLSVL.

This clonotype was observed at least ten times. A much larger clone differs from this one at a single base, so this may be a read error. The chain has TRBV6-1 and TRBJ1-1; perhaps TRBD1 as D (5 bases). This CDR3 contains 14 residues. Germline values: CDR1 MNHNS, CDR2 SASEGT. The DNA of the CDR3 is TGTGCCAGCAGTGATCGGGGGTTGAGCACTGGAGCTTTCTTT. Encoded protein: CASSDRGLSTGAFF.

This clonotype was detected a few times. The genes are TRBV7-3 and TRBJ2-5; D is uncertain. CDR1 and CDR2 from the germline V gene are SGHTA and FQGTGA. CDR3 length: 13 amino acids. Trimming cost V 5 bases and J 7 bases, with 14 bases left between them. The CDR3 reads CASSPQRLGTQYF. The CDR3 DNA reads as TGTGCCAGCAGCCCCCAACGGCTGGGGACCCAGTACTTC.